Here is one TCR beta chain with its context. Trimming took off 4 bases at V and 1 base at J, with 14 bases between the two ends. There are 15 residues in the CDR3. In germline, CDR1 is SGHRS, CDR2 YFSETQ. The data belong to a study of blood T cell repertoires in COVID-19. Study at large: Specimens from acute and convalescent COVID-19 originated in the United States, Italy and Spain.

TCRdb's table, derived via immunoSEQ multiplex PCR, lists solely in-frame clones and lacks some. In the table there are 150,000 to 160,000 clones, roughly 84% of which are singletons. The specimen sequenced was peripheral blood. The TCR was taken from a woman between 50 and 59 years old with acute or convalescent COVID-19. The chain recombines TRBV5-1 with TRBJ1-1, with D perhaps TRBD1 (5 bases). In DNA, the CDR3 is TGCGCCAGCAGCCCCTCGGGGGGGACGAACACTGAAGCTTTCTTT. This codes for CASSPSGGTNTEAFF.